This TCR beta chain originates from a study of T cell responses to AZD1222 COVID-19 vaccine. Whole-study findings and limits: Compared with day 0, the breadth and depth of the Spike-specific TCR repertoire rose significantly after two doses of AZD1222.

For this clone: Its antigen is as yet unknown.

The J segment lost 5 bases and the V segment lost 2 bases, leaving 7 bases of the junction unmatched. CDR1 is SGHDT and CDR2 is YYEEEE in the germline V gene. The CDR3 spans 15 residues. Assay: immunoSEQ multiplex PCR; the TCRdb copy retains only in-frame clones and omits some. This sample has hundreds of thousands of clones; under 95% occur once, and the top ten carry 0.95% to 1.1%. The specimen comprised peripheral blood, sampled on day 0 of MenACWY control vaccination. This chain joins TRBV5-6 and TRBJ1-1, with 9 bases fitting TRBD1. The TCR sequence derives from an adult in good health. This CDR3 is CASSLQGATGTEAFF. CDR3 bases: TGTGCCAGCAGCTTACAGGGGGCTACGGGAACTGAAGCTTTCTTT.